Below are 4 T cell receptor beta chains sequenced from a single sample in a study of CD8 T cells in Susac syndrome. Reverse transcription of about 0.45 to 1 ug RNA was performed with random hexamers. TCRdb redid the calling of the immunoSEQ multiplex PCR reads with MiXCR, one entry per CDR3 protein. The data contain roughly 120,000 distinct CDR3 sequences, around 94% of them singletons. The specimen sequenced was CD4+ T cells from PBMCs. These receptors were collected from a human donor in good health.

This chain connects TRBV6-2 or TRBV6-3 to TRBJ1-6; maybe TRBD1 (6 bases). Trimming cost V 7 bases and J 7 bases, with 20 bases left between them. The germline V gene encodes CDR1 MNHEY and CDR2 SVGEGT. The CDR3 consists of 16 residues. The CDR3 DNA sequence: TGTGCCAGCAACCCCATCTCGGGGGCTGAGAATTCACCCCTCCACTTT. This translates into CASNPISGAENSPLHF.

J is TRBJ2-7 and V is TRBV7-2; no reliable D call. The CDR3 extends over 12 amino acids. Deletions cut 8 bases from V and 2 bases from J, with 10 bases between. Germline CDR1 reads SGHTA; CDR2 reads FQGNSA. This chain's CDR3 is CASRPDPYEQYF. The CDR3 bases are TGTGCCAGCCGGCCGGACCCCTACGAGCAGTACTTC. The full variable domain, its missing parts supplied by reference TRBV7-2 and TRBJ2-7, is GAGVSQSPSNKVTEKGKDVELRCDPISGHTALYWYRQSLGQGLEFLIYFQGNSAPDKSGLPSDRFSAERTGGSVSTLTIQRTQQEDSAVYLCASRPDPYEQYFGPGTRLTVT.

V and J are TRBV7-2 and TRBJ2-7; no definite D call. V was cut by 5 bases and J by 3 bases, with 17 bases left in between. Germline V CDR1 and CDR2: SGHTA, FQGNSA. The CDR3 is 15 amino acids. CDR3 in DNA: TGTGCCAGCAGCCCCCCGGGTTTGGGATTCTACGAGCAGTACTTC. It encodes CASSPPGLGFYEQYF.

The chain uses TRBV15 and TRBJ1-6; TRBD1 matches at 7 bases. CDR1 is LNHNV and CDR2 is YYDKDF in the germline V gene (reference sequence). The trim removed 3 bases at V and 10 bases at J, leaving 9 bases unmatched. The CDR3 spans 15 residues. The CDR3 region is CATSRGQTGVSPLHF. In DNA, the CDR3 is TGTGCCACCAGCAGGGGACAGACGGGCGTCTCACCCCTCCACTTT.